The present TCR beta chain was sequenced within a study of blood T cell repertoires in COVID-19. Germline-derived CDR1 and CDR2 are SGHRS and YFSETQ. Losses at the gene ends were 6 bases for V and 2 bases for J; bases not matched to a gene: 6. The CDR3 sequence is 14 residues long. The table came from immunoSEQ multiplex PCR; TCRdb's copy has only in-frame clones and leaves some out. The sample holds a few hundred thousand clones, roughly 87% seen once. Those enrolled, adults aged about 18 to 89 years, came from about two dozen US areas. Donors were grouped by their self-reported clinical history. Resolution of symptoms, clearance, or two negative PCRs was present in recovered Cohort 3 donors.

The sample taken for sequencing was PBMCs or T cells enriched from blood (not recorded which). The rearrangement links TRBV5-1 to TRBJ2-3, with TRBD1 matching over 7 bases. The receptor was isolated from a woman aged 30 to 39 who had recovered from COVID-19. CDR3: CASKGAMDTDTQYF. CDR3 sequence (DNA): TGCGCCAGCAAGGGGGCTATGGACACAGATACGCAGTATTTT.